Each of the 15 T cell receptor beta chains below was sequenced from the same sample in a study of T-cell reconstitution after alpha-beta-depleted transplantation in children listed by TCRdb under 2016. Library method: PCR. Sequencing used an Illumina HiSeq 2500. To normalize quantification of the TCRbeta repertoire, the TCR libraries were built with molecular barcoding that relied on unique molecular identifiers. TCRdb reran the public reads through fastp at Q25 and MiXCR, keeping productive beta chains. Identical CDR3 proteins give one entry, which carries the most common genes and DNA. This sample gives 490,000 or so distinct CDR3 sequences in total; about 12% of them show up just once. Less than 6.5% of the sample belongs to the ten largest clones. The sample was PBMCs from the stem cell graft donor, taken from the stem cell graft. The receptors come from a human donor who donated a stem cell graft to a child with combined immunodeficiency.

This chain connects TRBV7-9 to TRBJ2-5, with D unresolved. Germline CDR1 SEHNR, CDR2 FQNEAQ (reference sequence). The CDR3 runs to 14 residues. The germline V and J ends were trimmed by 5 bases and 0 bases, with 10 bases remaining between them. DNA of the CDR3: TGTGCCAGCAGCCAGGTCGGGTACCAAGAGACCCAGTACTTC. Translated: CASSQVGYQETQYF.

The chain links TRBV5-4 to TRBJ2-1; D gene unclear. V lost 3 bases to trimming and J lost 7 bases, with 8 bases between them. Germline V gene lookup returns CDR1 SGHNT and CDR2 YYREEE (reference sequence). This CDR3 spans 12 amino acids. The CDR3 spells CASSWGFNEQFF. In DNA, the CDR3 is TGTGCCAGCAGCTGGGGATTTAATGAGCAGTTCTTC.

This clonotype came up a few times. The CDR3 loop is CSVEDRLAGGTDTQYF. The CDR3 coding sequence is TGCAGCGTTGAAGATCGACTAGCGGGGGGCACAGATACGCAGTATTTT. The J gene is TRBJ2-3, the V gene TRBV29-1; 12 positions match TRBD2. Per the germline V gene, CDR1 is SQVTM and CDR2 is ANQGSEA. This CDR3 spans 16 amino acids. With V trimmed by 0 bases and J by 1 base, 2 bases remained unmatched.

The chain joins TRBV7-9 to TRBJ1-1, with D unresolved. The germline V gene has CDR1 SEHNR and CDR2 FQNEAQ (reference sequence). V was cut by 2 bases and J by 6 bases, with 16 bases left in between. This CDR3 has 15 residues. The CDR3 DNA is TGTGCCAGCAGCTTAAATCTTGGCGGACTGGCTGAAGCTTTCTTT. This translates into CASSLNLGGLAEAFF.

This clonotype was seen many times. The chain uses TRBV24-1 and TRBJ1-5; the match to TRBD1 covers 7 bases. Germline values: CDR1 KGHDR, CDR2 SFDVKD. V lost 9 bases, J lost 0 bases, and 7 bases stayed unmatched. The CDR3 has 15 amino acids. CDR3 coding DNA: TGTGCCACCGGAAGCCGACAGGGTAGCAATCAGCCCCAGCATTTT. It encodes CATGSRQGSNQPQHF.

This clonotype has just a few counts. The chain couples TRBV29-1 to TRBJ2-5, with 11 bases fitting TRBD2. This CDR3 has 15 amino acids. The germline V gene encodes CDR1 SQVTM and CDR2 ANQGSEA. J was trimmed by 2 bases and V by 1 base; bases with no gene match: 3. CDR3 in amino acids: CSVEGLAGRQETQYF. The CDR3 DNA sequence: TGCAGCGTTGAAGGACTAGCGGGGAGGCAAGAGACCCAGTACTTC.

The chain recombines TRBV12-3 or TRBV12-4 with TRBJ2-3; D might be TRBD2 (6 bases). There are 14 residues in the CDR3. V was cut by 3 bases and J by 2 bases, with 9 bases left in between. CDR3 sequence (DNA): TGTGCCAGCAGTTTTTGGCGGGACACAGATACGCAGTATTTT. This sequence encodes CASSFWRDTDTQYF.

This clonotype was seen at least ten times. The chain is built from TRBV20-1 and TRBJ1-5; 7 bases are shared with TRBD1. The junction had 7 bases not matched to a gene; V was cut back by 6 bases and J by 5 bases. The CDR3 extends over 13 amino acids. Germline CDR1 reads DFQATT; CDR2 reads SNEGSKA (reference sequence). The CDR3 nucleotides read TGCAGTGCCACGACAGGGAAGTATCAGCCCCAGCATTTT. It yields the protein CSATTGKYQPQHF.

This clonotype was seen many times. V gene TRBV6-2 or TRBV6-3 combines with J gene TRBJ2-7, with D uncertain. Germline V gene lookup returns CDR1 MNHEY and CDR2 SVGEGT. This CDR3 is 12 amino acids long. V shed 2 bases and J shed 3 bases, with 5 bases lying between them. The chain's CDR3 is CASSYRDYEQYF. The DNA of the CDR3 is TGTGCCAGCAGTTACAGGGACTACGAGCAGTACTTC.

The sample holds many counts of this clonotype. This rearrangement joins TRBV7-8 to TRBJ2-1; 9 bases agree with TRBD2. This CDR3 contains 17 residues. The ends lost 0 bases at V and 2 bases at J; junction bases unmatched: 5. Looked up from germline, CDR1 is SGHVS and CDR2 is FQNEAQ. Here the CDR3 DNA reads TGTGCCAGCAGCTTAGCCGGGACTAGCCTCACCTACAATGAGCAGTTCTTC. It codes for CASSLAGTSLTYNEQFF.

This clonotype has just a few counts. The V and J genes are TRBV7-3 and TRBJ2-3; D might be TRBD1 (5 bases). Germline V CDR1 and CDR2: SGHTA, FQGTGA. The CDR3 totals 16 residues. The V end lost 5 bases, the J end lost 0 bases, and 15 bases lay between the germline ends. The CDR3 sequence: CASSPTQVASTDTQYF. The DNA for the CDR3 is TGTGCCAGCAGCCCTACACAGGTCGCTAGCACAGATACGCAGTATTTT.

This clonotype was seen a few times. The rearrangement joins TRBV9 to TRBJ1-3; unclear D gene. CDR3 length: 15 amino acids. Trimming cost V 3 bases and J 0 bases, with 10 bases left between them. Germline values: CDR1 SGDLS, CDR2 YYNGEE. CDR3 bases: TGTGCCAGCAGCGGACGCGGGTCCTCTGGAAACACCATATATTTT. Protein product: CASSGRGSSGNTIYF.

A single count supports this clonotype. V gene TRBV6-1 combines with J gene TRBJ2-1, with TRBD2 matching over 7 bases. The germline gives CDR1 MNHNS, CDR2 SASEGT. The ends lost 3 bases at V and 10 bases at J; junction bases unmatched: 12. The CDR3 extends over 15 amino acids. CDR3 nucleotides: TGTGCCAGCAGTGATCCGAGAGGACTAGTTAAAGAGCAGTTCTTC. Protein sequence: CASSDPRGLVKEQFF.

The sample holds many counts of this clonotype. This chain uses TRBV10-3 with TRBJ2-1, with D possibly being TRBD1 (6 bases). Germline V CDR1 and CDR2: ENHRY, SYGVKD. V lost 8 bases to trimming and J lost 7 bases, with 24 bases between them. The CDR3 has 16 amino acids. CDR3 DNA: TGTGCCATCGCAACGACAGGTTCACGGGCTTGGAATGAGCAGTTCTTC. Translated, it gives CAIATTGSRAWNEQFF.

This clonotype was seen only a few times. V usage is TRBV28 and J usage is TRBJ2-5; D possibly corresponds to TRBD1 (6 bases). The CDR3 sequence is 15 residues long. CDR1 and CDR2 from the germline V gene are MDHEN and SYDVKM. With 5 bases removed from V and 5 bases from J, the gap between germline ends came to 18 bases. The CDR3 DNA sequence: TGTGCCAGCAGTCCCGTAGGGCAGGGGTGGGAGACCCAGTACTTC. Protein: CASSPVGQGWETQYF.